The source of this T cell receptor (beta chain) is a study of cytomegalovirus exposure and HLA in healthy donors (dated by TCRdb to the late 2010s). About the full investigation: In an earlier analysis of fewer than 750 of the donors, approximately 260 Gb of sequence data and 117 million unique TCR beta sequences from some 170 million T cells were reported. Of the 398 genotyped donors, roughly 76% were placed in the genetic ancestry cluster associated with self-reported Caucasian donors. High-throughput TCR immunosequencing, statistical association of individual TCRs with disease status, and machine learning were combined to predict cytomegalovirus infection status. The study was designed to test whether signatures of past pathogen exposure could be identified by cataloging public T cell receptors. Because of strong linkage in the cohort, roughly five DR-DQ haplotypes were treated as single units for association and clustering. Both class I and class II loci were covered by HLA typing, at four-digit resolution. A separate validation cohort of about 110 different subjects was used in addition to the roughly 700-subject first cohort. Donor age, sex, ethnicity and CMV serostatus were compiled alongside the repertoire data. The T cell repertoires of 700 or so subjects were profiled by immunosequencing and related to cytomegalovirus serostatus. In a later genetic analysis, genome-wide SNP genotypes for about three fifths of the 666 donors were used, and that subset was treated as a discovery cohort. The number of typed donors differed by locus: about 629-640 for A, B, C, DRB1 and DQB1; some 500 for DQA1; over 600 for DPA1; and roughly 490 for DPB1. On average, roughly 240,000 unique TCR beta nucleotide sequences were sequenced per donor among 398 genotyped donors of the cohort, with about 17% of those sequences being non-productive. Every discovery cohort repertoire had been produced on one sequencing platform. In the later analysis, no new phenotypic data were used to find candidate immune exposures; instead, reliance was placed on TCR beta sequences and their occurrence across donors. Approximately 330 gigabases of sequencing data and around 80 million unique TCR sequences made up an early release that covered roughly 670 HLA-typed donors. To study patterns of TCR occurrence, a later analysis re-analyzed previously published TCR beta repertoires from around 660 donors and added high-resolution HLA genotyping. An earlier analysis of 587 of the donors used high-throughput TCR beta sequencing to judge whether each TCR beta V gene segment behaved as functional or pseudogenic. What the work shows at the level of the full study, not this receptor alone: A further reported finding was that TCR beta sequences accurately predicted the HLA-A and HLA-B alleles for most subjects in the first cohort. A cluster of highly shared sequence variants was judged likely to represent a technical artifact of the sequencing pipeline. In a later analysis, the rate of TCR association differed among HLA loci, with DRB1 alleles having the most associated TCRs and HLA-C alleles having the fewest. The 87-base-pair reads could not distinguish some IMGT-functional V segments, including TRBV6-2 and TRBV6-3, so those segments were excluded. Across donors, most TCR sequences were observed very rarely, whereas some public TCRs were present in many individuals. In a later analysis, HLA-associated TCR beta chains showed more clonal expansion and lower generation probabilities than non-associated chains that were equally common. Because HLA typing was missing for some donors at each locus, association tests included only the typed subset. In a later analysis, most CMV-associated TCR beta chains were found to appear HLA-restricted, with HLA associations seemingly driven largely by CMV exposure. In a later analysis, several top co-occurrence clusters were reported to appear linked to parvovirus B19, influenza, CMV and Epstein-Barr virus. Strong co-occurrence of HLA alleles, especially DR and DQ, made assigning TCR associations to individual alleles difficult. The study gave a list of 150 to 200 TCR beta chains associated with cytomegalovirus. The classifier was reported to diagnose cytomegalovirus status with high specificity and sensitivity in both the original cohort and the validation cohort. At a false discovery rate of 0.05, a later analysis linked 16,951 TCR beta sequences to specific HLA alleles. According to the authors, the approach could potentially be generalized to other disease states and immunological phenotypes. Because counts were too low, under 20 rarely observed V segments, including chromosome 9 orphons, were left out of the earlier analysis of a few hundred of the donors. In this cohort, only TCR beta chains were sequenced, and detectable features were limited by the absence of alpha or paired-chain data. In an earlier analysis of around 500 of the donors, most TCR beta V segments appeared in productive rearrangements about 87% or about 30% of the time, broadly matching IMGT annotations. Correlated functional status among segregating V segments might be attributable to linkage disequilibrium, but an unknown experimental factor could not be ruled out. The presence/absence analyses assumed that sequencing depth was roughly uniform across donors, and that assumption may not be true. CMV serostatus was the only immune exposure information available for the cohort. Three of the identified cytomegalovirus-associated TCR beta chains were confirmed in vitro to be specific for cytomegalovirus antigens. V-gene and J-gene trimming of TCR beta chains was associated with a missense DCLRE1C variant in a later genetic analysis, and the association was replicated in an independent cohort. According to a later genetic analysis, donors in an Asian-associated ancestry cluster had fewer N-insertions in productive TCRs than the roughly 700-donor mean.

Of note for this clone: Its antigen is unknown. Qualities for individual bases were not recorded, and no much larger clone is one base off.

Per the germline V gene, SGHVS is the CDR1 and FNYEAQ is the CDR2. The CDR3 covers 14 residues, taking in both the cysteine and the phenylalanine. The retained sequence is limited to the CDR3, 42 bases, with the frame set at the first base. Trimming accounts for 5 bases at V and 5 bases at J, while the number of junction bases matched to no gene is 5. Library creation used the immunoSEQ multiplex PCR assay. A mixture of 60 forward primers for TCR Vbeta segments and 13 reverse primers for TCR Jbeta segments was used in the multiplex PCR. The CDR3 region of rearranged TCR beta genes was amplified from genomic DNA by a multiplex PCR assay. Amplified TCR beta libraries were sequenced as 87-base-pair reads on the Illumina HiSeq System. For the original study's pipeline: A later analysis tallied around 80 million unique TCR beta chains across the 610 or so repertoires, and approximately 12 million of those chains were shared by two or more donors. A nearest-neighbor algorithm error-corrected the raw reads and collapsed the reads into unique sequences, merging closely related sequences to remove PCR and sequencing errors. To assign V, D and J gene segments, CDR3 sequences were aligned to IMGT reference sequences. For a sequence to be retained, at least a six-nucleotide match to both a V gene segment and a J gene segment was required. A rearrangement was called productive if the CDR3 had no stop codons and remained in frame with V and J, and every other rearrangement was called non-productive. CDR3 was defined according to IMGT convention as the region running from the second conserved V-encoded cysteine to the conserved J-encoded phenylalanine. In an earlier analysis of approximately 590 of the donors, sequences lacking an unambiguous match to a single V gene segment were excluded. In an earlier analysis of 587 of the donors, V segments were called functional above 56.7% productive rearrangements and were called segregating when the between-donor standard deviation exceeded 5%. A statistical classification framework was developed to diagnose cytomegalovirus status using the catalog of TCR beta chain sequences. V and J gene assignment, in a later analysis, came from comparing TCR nucleotide sequences with IMGT/GENE-DB human TR gene sequences. Using the TCRdist pipeline, a later analysis assigned CDR3 sequences along with most-parsimonious VDJ recombination scenarios. In a later analysis, every TCR beta chain was defined by the combination of its CDR3 amino acid sequence and its V-gene family, and reads without a unique V-gene family were dropped. A later analysis removed several hundred highly shared, low-generation-probability nucleotide sequences to deal with suspected cross-contamination and a sequencing artifact. A later analysis calculated a clonal expansion index for each public chain from normalized within-repertoire ranks of inferred template counts. A later analysis computed generation probabilities with a VDJ recombination model fitted to out-of-frame rearrangements, and checked the results against IGoR. A later analysis scored TCR-TCR, TCR-HLA and TCR-CMV co-occurrence with hypergeometric tests, applying a repertoire-size bias correction to TCR pairs. In a later analysis, false discovery rates were estimated by permuting HLA or CMV assignments 20 times. In a later analysis, co-occurring TCRs were grouped using DBSCAN, and TCRdist sequence similarity was added for clustering within HLA-allele-positive subsets. Repertoires with fewer than 30,000 or more than 120,000 public chains were left out of co-occurrence clustering, as were four to six repertoires with anomalous nucleotide sharing. Not all clones reach the TCRdb copy of this immuneACCESS table, which keeps in-frame sequences only. Checked studies attribute under half of the gap to unresolved V genes and leave the rest unexplained. The DNA gave D and trimming, while V, J and clone size come from that table. In all, the sample holds about 130,000 clones, and 72% of those were seen once. Over 4% of the sample is taken by the ten largest.

The cohort consisted of more than 650 healthy bone marrow donors. At the time of sampling, all cohort members were nominally healthy, though unrecorded immune exposures were likely present. The donor tested CMV seropositive and was one of the 289 seropositive cohort members. Each donor provided a peripheral blood sample, and peripheral blood mononuclear cells were used for TCR beta sequencing. The Qiagen DNeasy Blood Extraction Kit was used to extract genomic DNA from the blood cell samples. The TCR originated in a man aged 45-65 years in good health and CMV-seropositive. Sequencing was performed on PBMCs. The rearranged chain carries TRBV7-6 and TRBJ1-1, and TRBD1 matches 10 of the central bases. The nucleotide sequence is TGTGCCAGCAGCAGGGGACAGGGGTGGACTGAAGCTTTCTTT. The translation is CASSRGQGWTEAFF.